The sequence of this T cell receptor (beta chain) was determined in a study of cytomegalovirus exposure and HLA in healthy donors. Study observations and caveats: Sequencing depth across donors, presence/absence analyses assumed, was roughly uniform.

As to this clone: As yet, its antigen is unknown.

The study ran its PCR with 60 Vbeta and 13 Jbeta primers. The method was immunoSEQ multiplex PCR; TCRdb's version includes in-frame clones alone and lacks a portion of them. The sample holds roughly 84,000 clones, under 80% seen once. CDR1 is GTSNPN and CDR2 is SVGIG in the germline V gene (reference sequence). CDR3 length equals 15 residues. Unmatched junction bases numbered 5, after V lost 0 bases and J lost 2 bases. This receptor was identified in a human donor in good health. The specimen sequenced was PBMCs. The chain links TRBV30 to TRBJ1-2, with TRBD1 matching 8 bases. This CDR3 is CAWSVPTGVNYGYTF. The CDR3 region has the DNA TGTGCCTGGAGTGTGCCGACAGGGGTAAACTATGGCTACACCTTC.